This T cell receptor (beta chain) was sequenced in a study of blood T cells in healthy people across ages. The CDR3 is 15 residues long. Trimming stripped 7 bases from V and 1 base from J, with 14 bases between. Using a J-beta primer mix together with a sample-barcoded 5' primer, a second PCR was run for about 7 to 12 cycles. In TCRdb, the 5' RACE reads were re-called with MiXCR into one record per CDR3 protein. Among roughly 800,000 distinct CDR3 sequences listed, 58% were seen once. About this clonotype itself: Antigen: not known.

Findings of the study overall: Investigators treated diversity estimates from one million T cells as underestimates. Relative to aged donors, long-lived donors carried more naive CD4+ cells and displayed higher diversity. Older age coincided with a roughly linear decline in TCR beta diversity per million T cells. Changes seen in expanded clonotypes were possibly confounded by donor CMV status left unknown.

This receptor was obtained from a man aged 25 to 40 in good health. This sequence joins TRBV12-3 or TRBV12-4 and TRBJ2-1; D uncertain. The source material was blood. The CDR3 reads CASKRSTDSYNEQFF. The CDR3 DNA sequence: TGTGCCAGCAAAAGGAGTACCGATTCCTACAATGAGCAGTTCTTC.